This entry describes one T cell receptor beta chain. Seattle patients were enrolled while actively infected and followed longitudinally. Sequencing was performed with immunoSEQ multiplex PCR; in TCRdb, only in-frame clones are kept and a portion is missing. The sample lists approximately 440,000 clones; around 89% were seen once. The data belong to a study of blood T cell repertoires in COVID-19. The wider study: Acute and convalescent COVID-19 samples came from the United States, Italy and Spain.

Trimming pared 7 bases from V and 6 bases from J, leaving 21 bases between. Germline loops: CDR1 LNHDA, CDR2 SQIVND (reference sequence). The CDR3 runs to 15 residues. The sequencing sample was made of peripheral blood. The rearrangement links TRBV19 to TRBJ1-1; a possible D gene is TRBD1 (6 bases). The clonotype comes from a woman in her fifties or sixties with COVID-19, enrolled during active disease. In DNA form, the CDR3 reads TGTGCCAGTATTGGTGTAGGGGGGGCCGGGGCTGAAGCTTTCTTT. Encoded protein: CASIGVGGAGAEAFF.